These T cell receptor beta chains were read from a single sample in a study of human T cells and chemical hapten exposure. TCRdb used MiXCR to reprocess the RACE reads, holding one entry per CDR3 protein. This sample carries under 100,000 distinct CDR3 sequences, 7.5% to 9.5% of them seen once, and the ten largest clones take 2% to 3%. The source material was whole blood, sampled in connection with sensitization to the hapten diphenylcyclopropenone (DPC). The source of these receptors is a man between 35 and 55 years old with alopecia areata. Some clones in this sample may be carry-over from other donors' samples. The CDR3 runs from the conserved cysteine through the conserved F or W. Each record gives: V gene, D gene, clone size, CDR3 length, J gene, CDR3 DNA, CDR3 protein. The D gene is left open where the match is weak. Clone size is not always given. Where it is, it says once, few, many or a class for expanded clones.

>TRBV6-2/TRBV6-3|TRBD2|few|14|TRBJ2-4
TGTGCCAGCAGCCCGGGACTAGCGGTCGACATTCAGTACTTC
CASSPGLAVDIQYF
>TRBV20-1|.|few|12|TRBJ2-5
TGCAGTGCTAGAGATCTACGAGAGACCCAGTACTTC
CSARDLRETQYF
>TRBV30|.|once|15|TRBJ1-6
TGTGCCTGGAGTGCCCAACAGGCTGGAAATTCACCCCTCCACTTT
CAWSAQQAGNSPLHF
>TRBV6-5|.|many|13|TRBJ1-2
TGTGCCAGCAGTTGGACCCCACTCGGTGGCTACACCTTC
CASSWTPLGGYTF
>TRBV6-2/TRBV6-3|.|.|16|TRBJ1-2
TGTGCCAGCAGTTACTCGTCTCGTCTTGGCTTTTATGGCTACACCTTC
CASSYSSRLGFYGYTF
>TRBV3-1|.|many|15|TRBJ2-6
TGTGCCAGCAGCCTCAGGGGATCTGGGGCCAACGTCCTGACTTTC
CASSLRGSGANVLTF
>TRBV28|.|.|13|TRBJ2-7
TGTGCCAGCAGTTTAGGGACCTCCTACGAGCAGTACTTC
CASSLGTSYEQYF
>TRBV11-3|.|few|15|TRBJ2-1
TGTGCCAGCAGCTTGGAAAGGGGCTCCTACAATGAGCAGTTCTTC
CASSLERGSYNEQFF
>TRBV20-1|TRBD2|few|14|TRBJ2-5
TGCAGTGGCTATCGGACTAGCGGCCAAGAGACCCAGTACTTC
CSGYRTSGQETQYF
>TRBV6-5|.|.|16|TRBJ2-5
TGTGCCAGCAGTCCACGGACAGGTGGGGGGTTGGAGACCCAGTACTTC
CASSPRTGGGLETQYF
>TRBV6-2/TRBV6-3|TRBD2|many|15|TRBJ2-1
TGTGCCAGCAGCAAGGATCTAGCGGGAAGGGATGAGCAGTTCTTC
CASSKDLAGRDEQFF
>TRBV27|.|few|14|TRBJ2-3
TGTGCCAGCAGTTTATGGCAGGACACAGATACGCAGTATTTT
CASSLWQDTDTQYF
>TRBV4-2|TRBD2|.|19|TRBJ2-3
TGTGCCAGCAGCCACCCGACTAGCGGGGCCCTCGGTGGCACAGATACGCAGTATTTT
CASSHPTSGALGGTDTQYF
>TRBV28|TRBD1|.|16|TRBJ2-7
TGTGCCAGCAGTTTTACCTCGGGACAGGGGGCCTACGAGCAGTACTTC
CASSFTSGQGAYEQYF
>TRBV6-5|TRBD2|.|15|TRBJ2-7
TGTGCCAGCAGTTCGGTAGCGGGAGGCACCTACGAGCAGTACTTC
CASSSVAGGTYEQYF
>TRBV5-4|TRBD2|few|16|TRBJ2-2
TGTGCCAGCACCCCGGGGAGCGGGGCGAACACCGGGGAGCTGTTTTTT
CASTPGSGANTGELFF
>TRBV24-1|TRBD2|.|16|TRBJ2-1
TGTGCCACCGGTGTAAGCCGGACTAGTCGACTTAATGAGCAGTTCTTC
CATGVSRTSRLNEQFF
>TRBV15|.|many|15|TRBJ1-1
TGTGCCACCAGCAGAACGGCAGGGGCAAACACTGAAGCTTTCTTT
CATSRTAGANTEAFF
>TRBV20-1|TRBD2|.|15|TRBJ2-2
TGCAGTGCTCAGGATAGCGGGAGAGGTGGCGGGGAGCTGTTTTTT
CSAQDSGRGGGELFF
>TRBV3-1|TRBD2|.|17|TRBJ2-1
TGTGCCAGCAGCCAAGAAGCCGGGAGGCTCTCCTACAATGAGCAGTTCTTC
CASSQEAGRLSYNEQFF
>TRBV12-3/TRBV12-4|.|many|14|TRBJ1-1
TGTGCCAGCACCCTAGTAGGGACCAACACTGAAGCTTTCTTT
CASTLVGTNTEAFF
>TRBV10-3|.|many|15|TRBJ1-1
.
CAISTSDRGRTEAFF
>TRBV29-1|.|many|13|TRBJ2-1
TGCAGCGTTATAGCGGATCGCTACAATGAGCAGTTCTTC
CSVIADRYNEQFF
>TRBV12-3/TRBV12-4|.|.|14|TRBJ2-1
TGTGCCAGCGTCGGGGCAGGGGGGAGAAATGAGCAGTTCTTC
CASVGAGGRNEQFF
>TRBV14|.|few|19|TRBJ2-7
TGTGCCAGCAGCCAGCCCGAATTGAGACTAGTTCGTAGCTCCTACGAGCAGTACTTC
CASSQPELRLVRSSYEQYF
>TRBV29-1|TRBD2|few|14|TRBJ2-1
TGCAGCGTTGCTGGACTAGTATTTGGAGGTGAGCAGTTCTTC
CSVAGLVFGGEQFF
>TRBV3-1|.|.|14|TRBJ1-1
TGTGCCAGCAGCCAAGAATCGGGGAACACTGAAGCTTTCTTT
CASSQESGNTEAFF
>TRBV29-1|TRBD2|many|13|TRBJ2-1
TGCAGCGTTGAGGGGACTAGGTCTTATGAGCAGTTCTTC
CSVEGTRSYEQFF
>TRBV12-3/TRBV12-4|TRBD1|.|15|TRBJ2-7
TGTGCCACCCAGACCGGGACAGGAACCTCCTACGAGCAGTACTTC
CATQTGTGTSYEQYF
>TRBV7-3|.|.|13|TRBJ1-2
TGTGCCAGCAGCTTGGCACATAATGATGGCTACACCTTC
CASSLAHNDGYTF
>TRBV18|.|many|17|TRBJ1-1
TGTGCCAGCTCACCAATCCCTACGGCGAATGAAGCCCCAAGGGCTTTCTTT
CASSPIPTANEAPRAFF
>TRBV27|TRBD1|.|16|TRBJ2-5
TGTGCCAGCAGTTCAAGACAGGGGCGAAGAGAAGAGACCCAGTACTTC
CASSSRQGRREETQYF
>TRBV7-6|.|many|15|TRBJ2-3
TGTGCCAGCAGCTTACAGCCGATGTCCCGGGATACGCAGTATTTT
CASSLQPMSRDTQYF
>TRBV5-4|.|.|15|TRBJ2-3
TGTGCCAGCAGCTTGACGGGATTAGGCCCAGATACGCAGTATTTT
CASSLTGLGPDTQYF
>TRBV11-2|TRBD1|many|15|TRBJ1-6
TGTGCCAGCAGCTTAAGGGGACAGGGGACTTCACCCCTCCACTTT
CASSLRGQGTSPLHF
>TRBV7-2|.|.|13|TRBJ2-3
TGTGCCAGCAGCTTAACGGGGCCAGATACGCAGTATTTT
CASSLTGPDTQYF
>TRBV6-2/TRBV6-3|.|few|14|TRBJ1-5
TGTGCCAGCAGTTCCGGGTTGGCGTATCAGCCCCAGCATTTT
CASSSGLAYQPQHF
>TRBV7-9|.|few|15|TRBJ2-1
TGTGCCAGCAGCCCCTTTACGGGAGTGCTCAATGAGCAGTTCTTC
CASSPFTGVLNEQFF
>TRBV10-2|.|many|16|TRBJ1-5
TGCGCCAGCAGTGCGGCGTCAGGGAGGGGCAATCAGCCCCAGCATTTT
CASSAASGRGNQPQHF
>TRBV29-1|.|many|12|TRBJ2-1
TGCAGCGCACTAGGGGGTTACAATGAGCAGTTCTTC
CSALGGYNEQFF
>TRBV5-6|.|many|13|TRBJ1-2
TGTGCCAGCAGCTTGCAAAATGACGTGGGTTACACCTTC
CASSLQNDVGYTF
>TRBV20-1|TRBD2|few|15|TRBJ2-7
TGCAGTGCTAGAGATTCGGCTAGCGGTGTCTACGAGCAGTACTTC
CSARDSASGVYEQYF
>TRBV7-2|.|.|13|TRBJ2-2
TGTGCCAGCAGCTTAGCTTTGAACGGGGAGCTGTTTTTT
CASSLALNGELFF
>TRBV7-3|TRBD1|many|14|TRBJ2-7
TGTGCCAGTAGCGCCGGGACAGACCCCTACGAGCAGTACTTC
CASSAGTDPYEQYF
>TRBV11-2|TRBD1|few|15|TRBJ2-3
TGTGCCAGCAGCTCGGACAGGCTCCGCCCAGATACGCAGTATTTT
CASSSDRLRPDTQYF
>TRBV10-3|TRBD2|many|17|TRBJ2-3
TGTGCCATCAGTGAGAACCCGACTAGCGGGAGTCGGGATACGCAGTATTTT
CAISENPTSGSRDTQYF
>TRBV4-3|TRBD2|.|15|TRBJ2-3
TGCGCCAGCAGCCAAGCCCGACTAGCGACAGATACGCAGTATTTT
CASSQARLATDTQYF
>TRBV29-1|.|.|13|TRBJ1-2
TGCAGCGTTGACCGGACAGTACTCTATGGCTACACCTTC
CSVDRTVLYGYTF
>TRBV5-1|.|many|18|TRBJ2-2
TGCGCCAGCAGCTTGGAATTTCCGGGACCCCCGATAACCGGGGAGCTGTTTTTT
CASSLEFPGPPITGELFF
>TRBV12-3/TRBV12-4|TRBD1|.|18|TRBJ1-5
TGTGCCAGCAGTTTGTCCACAGGGGGCGGTTATAGCAATCAGCCCCAGCATTTT
CASSLSTGGGYSNQPQHF
>TRBV27|.|.|17|TRBJ2-5
TGTGCCAGCAGGTCCCCCGCCCGTGGGGGTCGAGGGGAGACCCAGTACTTC
CASRSPARGGRGETQYF
>TRBV18|TRBD1|few|14|TRBJ1-3
TGTGCCAGCTCCGACAGGGGCTCTGGAAACACCATATATTTT
CASSDRGSGNTIYF
>TRBV12-3/TRBV12-4|TRBD2|few|17|TRBJ2-2
TGTGCCAGCAGTTCGACTAGCGGGAGGGCCACTTCCGGGGAGCTGTTTTTT
CASSSTSGRATSGELFF